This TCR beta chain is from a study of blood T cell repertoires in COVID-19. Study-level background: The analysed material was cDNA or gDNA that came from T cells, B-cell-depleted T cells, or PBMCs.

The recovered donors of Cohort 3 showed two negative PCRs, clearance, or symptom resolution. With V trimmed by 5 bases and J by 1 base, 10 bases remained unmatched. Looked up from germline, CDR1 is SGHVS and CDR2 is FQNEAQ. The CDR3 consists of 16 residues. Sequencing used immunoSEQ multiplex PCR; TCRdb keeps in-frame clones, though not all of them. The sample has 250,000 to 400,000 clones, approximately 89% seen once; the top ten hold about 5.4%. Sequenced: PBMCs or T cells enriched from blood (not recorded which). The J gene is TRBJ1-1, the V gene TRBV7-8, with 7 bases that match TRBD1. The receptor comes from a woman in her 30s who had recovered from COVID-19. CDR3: CASSPSTGDSNTEAFF. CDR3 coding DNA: TGTGCCAGCAGCCCAAGTACAGGGGACTCGAACACTGAAGCTTTCTTT. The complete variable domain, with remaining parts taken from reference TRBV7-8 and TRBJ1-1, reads GAGVSQSPRYKVAKRGQDVALRCDPISGHVSLFWYQQALGQGPEFLTYFQNEAQLDKSGLPSDRFFAERPEGSVSTLKIQRTQQEDSAVYLCASSPSTGDSNTEAFFGQGTRLTVV.